The 17 T cell receptor beta chains listed next were all sequenced from one sample in a study of Graves' ophthalmopathy and Graves' hyperthyroidism. From RNA, the CDR3 regions of TCR beta chains were amplified and sequenced. RT-PCR with HTBI primers came first, then second-round multiplex PCR. TCRdb re-called the multiplex PCR reads through MiXCR, storing one row per CDR3 protein. The profile covers hundreds of thousands of distinct CDR3 sequences, with 15% appearing a single time and about 7% taken by the ten largest. Sequenced material: peripheral blood. The source of these receptors is a woman between 18 and 29 years old with stable Graves' hyperthyroidism.

Many counts were recorded for this clonotype. This chain joins TRBV6-4 and TRBJ1-2; TRBD1 matches 10 bases. The germline gives CDR1 MRHNA, CDR2 SNTAGT. Trimming cost V 5 bases and J 0 bases; bases outside gene matches: 15. This CDR3 is 19 amino acids long. Here the CDR3 DNA reads TGTGCCAGCAGTAGACAGGGGGCACTTACGCGGAACTCTAACTATGGCTACACCTTC. Protein sequence: CASSRQGALTRNSNYGYTF.

The chain couples TRBV12-3 or TRBV12-4 to TRBJ1-2, with TRBD1 matching 12 bases. V dropped 6 bases and J dropped 6; count of bases not matched to a gene: 8. CDR3 size: 15 residues. This CDR3 is CASSTPGTGGNGYTF. The CDR3 region has the DNA TGTGCCAGCAGCACACCTGGGACAGGGGGCAATGGCTACACCTTC.

The V call is TRBV6-2 or TRBV6-3, the J call TRBJ1-6; no definite D call. Germline V gene sequence: CDR1 MNHEY, CDR2 SVGEGT. Trimming pared 7 bases from V and 2 bases from J, leaving 12 bases between. CDR3 length: 15 residues. The CDR3 DNA reads TGTGCCAGCAAGAAAGATCCCCCCTATAATTCACCCCTCCACTTT. Protein: CASKKDPPYNSPLHF.

The sample holds many counts of this clonotype. V usage is TRBV11-3 and J usage is TRBJ2-7, with 7 bases aligning to TRBD1. Germline trimming cut 3 bases from V and 2 bases from J; bases unmatched to any gene: 7. Germline CDR1 and CDR2: SGHNT and YENEEA. The CDR3 is made up of 15 amino acids. CDR3 amino acids: CASSLRQGPTYEQYF. The CDR3 nucleotides are TGTGCCAGCAGCTTGAGACAGGGACCTACCTACGAGCAGTACTTC.

This clonotype was detected ten times or more. The rearrangement links TRBV20-1 to TRBJ1-5; weak D call: TRBD1 (5 bases). V was pared by 4 bases and J by 3 bases, with 16 bases between. The CDR3 is 15 residues long. Germline CDR1 and CDR2: DFQATT and SNEGSKA (reference sequence). CDR3 loop: CSATIPGGDNQPQHF. DNA for the CDR3: TGCAGTGCTACGATTCCTGGAGGGGACAATCAGCCCCAGCATTTT.

This clonotype was seen many times. The chain couples TRBV27 to TRBJ2-7; D gene uncertain. This CDR3 has 14 amino acids. V gave up 5 bases and J gave up 0 bases, with 11 bases separating them. Germline V CDR1 and CDR2: MNHEY, SMNVEV (reference sequence). The CDR3 DNA sequence: TGTGCCAGCAGTCCTATGTTAAGCTCCTACGAGCAGTACTTC. Translated: CASSPMLSSYEQYF.

This clonotype was detected ten times or more. The chain has TRBV28 and TRBJ2-7; D not resolved. Germline V gene data show CDR1 as MDHEN and CDR2 as SYDVKM. The CDR3 is 12 residues long. The ends were cut back, 6 bases at V and 2 bases at J, with 8 bases in the middle. The CDR3 is CASRGFPYEQYF. The CDR3 DNA is TGTGCCAGCAGGGGGTTTCCCTACGAGCAGTACTTC. Supplemented by reference TRBV28 and TRBJ2-7, the full variable domain reads DVKVTQSSRYLVKRTGEKVFLECVQDMDHENMFWYRQDPGLGLRLIYFSYDVKMKEKGDIPEGYSVSREKKERFSLILESASTNQTSMYLCASRGFPYEQYFGPGTRLTVT.

This clonotype has just a few counts. The CDR3, as DNA: TGTGCCAGCAGCCAGCCGGGACCTAAGGCCACTGAAGCTTTCTTT. The encoded protein is CASSQPGPKATEAFF. The V gene is TRBV3-1, the J gene TRBJ1-1, with D possibly being TRBD1 (5 bases). The CDR3 is 15 amino acids. Germline-derived CDR1 and CDR2 are LGHDT and YNNKEL (reference sequence). Trimming shortened V by 3 bases and J by 4 bases, and 15 bases separated the two germline ends.

This rearrangement joins TRBV11-2 to TRBJ1-3; 10 bases match TRBD1. This CDR3 comprises 17 residues. Trimming at V came to 1 base and at J to 2 bases, leaving 5 bases not matched to a gene. The germline gives CDR1 SGHAT, CDR2 FQNNGV. The CDR3 DNA follows: TGTGCCAGCAGCTTAGTCGGGACAGGGGCCACTGGAAACACCATATATTTT. Amino acid sequence: CASSLVGTGATGNTIYF.

This clonotype appeared many times. The rearrangement links TRBV19 to TRBJ1-5; TRBD1 aligns across 10 bases. CDR3 length: 13 amino acids. Germline V gene lookup returns CDR1 LNHDA and CDR2 SQIVND (reference sequence). The junction had 4 bases not matched to a gene; V was cut back by 8 bases and J by 6 bases. The CDR3 nucleotides are TGTGCCAGTCAGGGACAGGGGTTTCAGCCCCAGCATTTT. Translation gives CASQGQGFQPQHF.

This clonotype was seen at least ten times. The V gene is TRBV14, the J gene TRBJ1-1; 9 bases line up with TRBD1. The CDR3 loop spans 13 amino acids. The trim removed 3 bases at V and 8 bases at J, leaving 4 bases unmatched. Looked up from germline, CDR1 is SGHDN and CDR2 is FVKESK. The CDR3 spells CASSHYGQGEAFF. The CDR3 DNA sequence: TGTGCCAGCAGCCATTACGGACAGGGGGAAGCTTTCTTT. Together with reference TRBV14 and TRBJ1-1, the CDR3 gives the full variable domain: EAGVTQFPSHSVIEKGQTVTLRCDPISGHDNLYWYRRVMGKEIKFLLHFVKESKQDESGMPNNRFLAERTGGTYSTLKVQPAELEDSGVYFCASSHYGQGEAFFGQGTRLTVV.

This clonotype was detected ten times or more. In nucleotides, the CDR3 is TGTGCCAGCAGTCCGGGACTAGGAGGCGGGGAGCTGTTTTTT. This encodes CASSPGLGGGELFF. The gene calls are TRBV12-3 or TRBV12-4 and TRBJ2-2, with 8 bases lining up with TRBD2. V lost 5 bases, J lost 7 bases, and 6 bases stayed unmatched. This CDR3 spans 14 amino acids.

At least ten counts were recorded for this clonotype. The J gene is TRBJ1-1, the V gene TRBV11-2; 8 bases agree with TRBD1. CDR1 and CDR2 (germline): SGHAT, FQNNGV. The trim removed 4 bases at V and 1 base at J, leaving 8 bases unmatched. The CDR3 has 16 amino acids. CDR3 DNA: TGTGCCAGCAGCTGGGGTCCCGGGACAGGGAACACTGAAGCTTTCTTT. The encoded protein is CASSWGPGTGNTEAFF.

The chain couples TRBV6-1 to TRBJ2-7; no definite D call. This CDR3 has 12 amino acids. Germline values: CDR1 MNHNS, CDR2 SASEGT. Trimming cost V 8 bases and J 4 bases, with 12 bases left between them. CDR3 residues: CASGNRAYEQYF. CDR3 DNA: TGTGCCAGCGGAAACAGAGCGTACGAGCAGTACTTC.

This clonotype has a count of ten or more. The V call is TRBV6-4, the J call TRBJ2-7; 11 bases map to TRBD2. The CDR3 is made up of 17 amino acids. V dropped 5 bases and J dropped 4; count of bases not matched to a gene: 13. CDR1 and CDR2 (germline): MRHNA, SNTAGT. In nucleotides, the CDR3 is TGTGCCAGCAGTCGACGACTGACTAGCGGGGTATCGTACGAGCAGTACTTC. Amino acid sequence: CASSRRLTSGVSYEQYF.

V and J are TRBV6-1 and TRBJ2-7; D uncertain. V was trimmed by 8 bases and J by 1 base, leaving 12 bases between them. Per the germline V gene, CDR1 is MNHNS and CDR2 is SASEGT. The CDR3 spans 13 residues. The CDR3 DNA sequence: TGTGCCAGCTGGAAGTCTACTTCCTACGAGCAGTACTTC. Amino acid sequence: CASWKSTSYEQYF.

This clonotype came up many times. The V and J genes are TRBV11-2 and TRBJ2-2; perhaps TRBD2 as D (7 bases). Germline V gives CDR1 SGHAT, CDR2 FQNNGV. Trimming stripped 5 bases from V and 6 bases from J, with 16 bases between. The CDR3 is 15 residues long. The CDR3 DNA is TGTGCCAGCAGCCCTTCGGGGGGCTGGGCCGGGGAGCTGTTTTTT. This encodes CASSPSGGWAGELFF.